The T cell receptor beta chain described here comes from a study of T cell responses to AZD1222 COVID-19 vaccine. Study conclusions and caveats: Elevations in Spike-specific TCR breadth and depth followed administration of two AZD1222 doses. Vaccine-related CD4 TCRs covered spike, predominating at 160-218 and 743-854.

Some clones are missing from TCRdb's copy, which holds only in-frame ones; the method was immunoSEQ multiplex PCR. The sample yields 150,000 or so clones, roughly nine tenths seen once. This clone was picked up one time. What it binds is unknown. The receptor was isolated from an adult in good health. Sample: peripheral blood, taken on day 0 of AZD1222 vaccination.

CDR3 bases: TGTGCCAGCAGCCAAGAAGGGGTAGGACAGGTCAATGAAAAACTGTTTTTT. Its protein product is CASSQEGVGQVNEKLFF. The chain recombines TRBV4-2 with TRBJ1-4; TRBD1 agrees at 7 bases. The CDR3 contains 17 residues. Germline V CDR1 and CDR2: LGHNA, YNFKEQ. The V gene end was trimmed by 0 bases and the J gene end by 5 bases; junction bases not matched to a gene: 9.